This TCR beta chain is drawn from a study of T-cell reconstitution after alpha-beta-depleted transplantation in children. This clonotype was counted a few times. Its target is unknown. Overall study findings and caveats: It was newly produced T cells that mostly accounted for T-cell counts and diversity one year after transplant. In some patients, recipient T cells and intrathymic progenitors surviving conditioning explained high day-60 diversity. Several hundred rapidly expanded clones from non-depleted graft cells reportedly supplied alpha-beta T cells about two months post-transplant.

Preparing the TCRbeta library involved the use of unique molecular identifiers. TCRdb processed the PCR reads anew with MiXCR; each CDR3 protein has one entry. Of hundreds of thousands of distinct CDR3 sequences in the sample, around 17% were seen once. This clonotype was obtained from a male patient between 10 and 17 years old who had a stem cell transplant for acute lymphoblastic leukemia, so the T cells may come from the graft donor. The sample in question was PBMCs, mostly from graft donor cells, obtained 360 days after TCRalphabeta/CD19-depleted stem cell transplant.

This CDR3 is CASSKSGGGGNEQFF. As DNA, the CDR3 is TGTGCCAGCAGCAAAAGCGGAGGCGGCGGTAATGAGCAGTTCTTC. The chain employs TRBV21-1 and TRBJ2-1; the D call in the table, TRBD1, was not verified against the DNA. TRBV21-1 is a listed pseudogene. The CDR3 runs to 15 residues.